A single T cell receptor beta chain is shown here with its context. The data were taken from a study of T cell responses to AZD1222 COVID-19 vaccine. CDR3 length: 16 residues. Germline assignment: CDR1 SGHNT and CDR2 YYREEE (reference sequence). V lost 4 bases and J lost 3, with 18 bases in between. The data were produced by immunoSEQ multiplex PCR, yet TCRdb's version contains in-frame clones alone and is incomplete. This repertoire shows about 270,000 clones, about 94% found once; its top ten account for less than 0.65%. The gene calls are TRBV5-4 and TRBJ2-3, with D perhaps TRBD2 (5 bases). The source of this sequence is an adult who received the AZD1222 COVID-19 vaccine. Sequencing was performed on peripheral blood, taken 28 days after the second AZD1222 dose. The CDR3 loop is CASSPGRLPTTDTQYF. CDR3 in DNA: TGTGCCAGCAGCCCGGGAAGACTCCCAACAACAGATACGCAGTATTTT.